Presented here are 15 T cell receptor beta chains from one specimen sequenced in a study of blood T cell repertoires in COVID-19. Produced via immunoSEQ multiplex PCR; TCRdb's table is partial and in-frame only. The table shows about 260,000 clones, with approximately 91% occurring only once. Sequencing input: peripheral blood. The source is a human donor in a cohort sampled during active COVID-19.

The V and J genes are TRBV7-2 and TRBJ2-3; the D gene is possibly TRBD2 (6 bases). The germline gives CDR1 SGHTA, CDR2 FQGNSA. This CDR3 has 15 residues. V lost 0 bases and J lost 5, with 12 bases in between. The chain's CDR3 is CASSLATRAGDTQYF. The CDR3 DNA sequence: TGTGCCAGCAGCTTAGCTACTAGAGCGGGAGATACGCAGTATTTT.

In its sample, this clone was seen a few times. The chain carries TRBV7-9 and TRBJ1-1, with 7 bases aligning to TRBD1. The V and J ends lost 4 bases and 0 bases, in that order; junction bases with no gene match: 2. CDR3 size: 14 residues. Per germline, CDR1 SEHNR and CDR2 FQNEAQ (reference sequence). The CDR3 loop reads CASSWGQMNTEAFF. DNA of the CDR3: TGTGCCAGCAGCTGGGGACAGATGAACACTGAAGCTTTCTTT.

This chain connects TRBV30 to TRBJ1-1, with TRBD1 matching 9 bases. The CDR3 totals 16 residues. CDR1 and CDR2 from the germline V gene are GTSNPN and SVGIG (reference sequence). J was trimmed by 2 bases and V by 0 bases; bases with no gene match: 7. CDR3 loop: CAWSVLGQGLNTEAFF. Written as DNA, the CDR3 is TGTGCCTGGAGTGTACTGGGACAGGGACTAAACACTGAAGCTTTCTTT.

The chain links TRBV6-2 or TRBV6-3 to TRBJ2-7; TRBD1 might be the D (6 bases). CDR1 is MNHEY, CDR2 SVGEGT, per germline. CDR3 length equals 14 residues. With 2 bases removed from V and 2 bases from J, the gap between germline ends came to 10 bases. CDR3 loop: CASSYNRAAYEQYF. CDR3 DNA sequence: TGTGCCAGCAGTTACAACAGGGCAGCCTACGAGCAGTACTTC.

This clone was seen only a few times. The genes are TRBV6-2 or TRBV6-3 and TRBJ2-1; possibly TRBD2 for D (6 bases). Germline CDR1 and CDR2: MNHEY and SVGEGT. The CDR3 spans 17 residues. The V and J ends lost 6 bases and 4 bases respectively, with 22 bases between them. CDR3 amino acids: CASSPRGSGKRYNEQFF. The CDR3 DNA sequence: TGTGCCAGCAGCCCCCGGGGGAGCGGCAAGAGGTACAATGAGCAGTTCTTC.

The chain recombines TRBV7-8 with TRBJ1-3, with unresolved D. CDR1 and CDR2 (germline): SGHVS, FQNEAQ. V was trimmed by 9 bases and J by 2 bases, leaving 23 bases between them. CDR3 length equals 17 residues. The CDR3 nucleotides read TGTGCCAGTACGCAGCTTAGCACGGGGAGAACTGGAAACACCATATATTTT. Its protein product is CASTQLSTGRTGNTIYF.

The chain links TRBV4-3 to TRBJ1-4, with D perhaps matching TRBD1 (5 bases). From germline, CDR1 is LGHNA and CDR2 YSLEER. V was pared by 0 bases and J by 0 bases, with 14 bases between. This CDR3 is 18 amino acids long. CDR3 in amino acids: CASSQDGTSSPTNEKLFF. CDR3 sequence (DNA): TGCGCCAGCAGCCAAGATGGGACTTCTTCCCCAACTAATGAAAAACTGTTTTTT.

The chain recombines TRBV2 with TRBJ1-1; D ambiguous. Per the germline V gene, CDR1 is SNHLY and CDR2 is FYNNEI. Between the trimmed V and J ends, which lost 6 bases and 5 bases, there was a span of 10 bases. CDR3 length: 12 amino acids. The CDR3 DNA is TGTGCCAGCAGGGGTGGGCAGACTGAAGCTTTCTTT. Translating it yields CASRGGQTEAFF.

CDR3 in amino acids: CASSSPLGGGKDEQYF. Here the CDR3 DNA reads TGTGCCAGCAGCTCCCCTCTCGGGGGAGGTAAGGACGAGCAGTACTTC. This chain links TRBV5-4 with TRBJ2-7; weak D call: TRBD2 (6 bases). Per the germline V gene, CDR1 is SGHNT and CDR2 is YYREEE (reference sequence). V was pared by 3 bases and J by 5 bases, with 21 bases between. The CDR3 is made up of 16 amino acids.

The chain joins TRBV5-4 to TRBJ2-1; TRBD1 matches at 7 bases. The CDR3 loop spans 14 amino acids. Germline assignment: CDR1 SGHNT and CDR2 YYREEE (reference sequence). V lost 1 base to trimming and J lost 9 bases; unmatched junction nucleotides: 7. CDR3 coding DNA: TGTGCCAGCAGCTTGATGACAGGGTTAGGTGAGCAGTTCTTC. Amino acid sequence: CASSLMTGLGEQFF.

As concerns this clone: Other DNA sequences within the sample encode an identical CDR3. The genes are TRBV4-1 and TRBJ1-2, with D tentatively TRBD1 (5 bases). Trimming shortened V by 0 bases and J by 4 bases, and 12 bases separated the two germline ends. Germline CDR1 MGHRA, CDR2 YSYEKL. This CDR3 region has 15 residues. The CDR3 nucleotides read TGCGCCAGCAGCCAAGAAGGCCAGGGTCTCTATGGCTACACCTTC. It specifies CASSQEGQGLYGYTF.

In this sample, this clone turned up once. The CDR3 region is CAMSDSYEQYF. CDR3 nucleotide sequence: TGTGCCATGTCGGACAGCTACGAGCAGTACTTC. The rearrangement links TRBV7-9 to TRBJ2-7; possible D gene TRBD1, 6 bases. V was clipped by 10 bases and J by 3 bases, with 10 bases between them. Germline V CDR1 and CDR2: SEHNR, FQNEAQ (reference sequence). The CDR3 totals 11 residues.

The chain joins TRBV5-4 to TRBJ1-2, with TRBD1 identical over 7 bases. The CDR3 is made up of 14 amino acids. Trimming removed 4 bases from V and 4 bases from J; junction bases left unmatched: 7. The germline CDR1 and CDR2 sequences are SGHNT and YYREEE (reference sequence). The CDR3 sequence: CASSAPGQLYGYTF. The CDR3 region has the DNA TGTGCCAGCAGCGCCCCGGGACAGCTCTATGGCTACACCTTC. The variable domain in full, with the rest retrieved from reference TRBV5-4 and TRBJ1-2, is ETGVTQSPTHLIKTRGQQVTLRCSSQSGHNTVSWYQQALGQGPQFIFQYYREEENGRGNFPPRFSGLQFPNYSSELNVNALELDDSALYLCASSAPGQLYGYTFGSGTRLTVV.

The chain's CDR3 is CASSQKGLAGVVEQYF. The CDR3 nucleotides read TGCGCCAGCAGCCAAAAGGGACTAGCGGGAGTTGTCGAGCAGTACTTC. The V call is TRBV4-3, the J call TRBJ2-7; 14 nucleotides match TRBD2. CDR1 and CDR2 (germline): LGHNA, YSLEER. This CDR3 region has 16 residues. Trimming cost V 2 bases and J 6 bases; bases outside gene matches: 6.

The rearrangement links TRBV19 to TRBJ2-1; TRBD2 aligns across 8 bases. The V gene's germline CDR1 is LNHDA and CDR2 SQIVND (reference sequence). This CDR3 region has 15 residues. The V segment lost 0 bases and the J segment 7 bases; nucleotides outside the gene matches: 5. CDR3 sequence reads: CASSIDRGGSNEQFF. The CDR3 coding sequence is TGTGCCAGTAGTATAGATCGGGGGGGTTCTAATGAGCAGTTCTTC.